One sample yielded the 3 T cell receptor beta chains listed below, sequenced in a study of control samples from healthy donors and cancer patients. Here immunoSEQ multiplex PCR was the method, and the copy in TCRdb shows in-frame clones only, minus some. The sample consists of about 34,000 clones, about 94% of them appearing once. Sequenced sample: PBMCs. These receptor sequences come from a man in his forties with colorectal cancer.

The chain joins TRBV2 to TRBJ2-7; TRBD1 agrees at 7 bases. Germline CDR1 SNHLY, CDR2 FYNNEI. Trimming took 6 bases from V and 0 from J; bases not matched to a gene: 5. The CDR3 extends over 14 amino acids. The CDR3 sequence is CASRVTGNSYEQYF. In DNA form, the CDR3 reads TGTGCCAGCAGGGTGACAGGGAACTCCTACGAGCAGTACTTC.

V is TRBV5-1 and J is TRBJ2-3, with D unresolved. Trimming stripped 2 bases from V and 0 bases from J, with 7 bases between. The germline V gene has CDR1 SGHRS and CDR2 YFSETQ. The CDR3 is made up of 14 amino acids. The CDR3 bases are TGCGCCAGCAGCTTCCAAGCTAGCACAGATACGCAGTATTTT. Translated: CASSFQASTDTQYF.

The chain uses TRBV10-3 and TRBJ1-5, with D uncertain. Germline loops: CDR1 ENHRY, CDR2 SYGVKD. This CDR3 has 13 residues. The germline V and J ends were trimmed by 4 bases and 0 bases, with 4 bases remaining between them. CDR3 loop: CAISAYSNQPQHF. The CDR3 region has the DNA TGTGCCATCAGTGCATATAGCAATCAGCCCCAGCATTTT.